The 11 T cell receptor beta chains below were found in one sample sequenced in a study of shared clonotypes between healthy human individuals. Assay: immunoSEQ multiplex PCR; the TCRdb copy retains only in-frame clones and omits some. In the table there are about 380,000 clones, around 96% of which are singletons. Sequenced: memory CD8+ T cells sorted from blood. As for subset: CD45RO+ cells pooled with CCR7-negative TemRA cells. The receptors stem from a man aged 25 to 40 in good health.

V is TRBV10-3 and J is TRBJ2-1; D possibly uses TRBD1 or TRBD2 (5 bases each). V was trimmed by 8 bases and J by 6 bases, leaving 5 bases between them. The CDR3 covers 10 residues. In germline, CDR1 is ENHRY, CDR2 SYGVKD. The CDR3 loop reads CAIGGNEQFF. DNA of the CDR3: TGTGCCATCGGGGGCAATGAGCAGTTCTTC.

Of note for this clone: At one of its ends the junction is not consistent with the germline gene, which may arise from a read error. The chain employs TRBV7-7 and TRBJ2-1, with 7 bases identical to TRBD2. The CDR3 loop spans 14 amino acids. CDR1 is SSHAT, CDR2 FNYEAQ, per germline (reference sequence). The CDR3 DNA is TGTGCTAGCAGCCCAGGGACTAACCACAATGAGCAGTTCTTC. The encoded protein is CASSPGTNHNEQFF.

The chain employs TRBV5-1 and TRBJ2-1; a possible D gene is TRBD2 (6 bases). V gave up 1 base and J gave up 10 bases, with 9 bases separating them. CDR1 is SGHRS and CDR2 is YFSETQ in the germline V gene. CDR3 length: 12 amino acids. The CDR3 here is CASSLWGGEQFF. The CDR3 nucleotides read TGCGCCAGCAGCTTGTGGGGAGGCGAGCAGTTCTTC. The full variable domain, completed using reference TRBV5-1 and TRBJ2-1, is KAGVTQTPRYLIKTRGQQVTLSCSPISGHRSVSWYQQTPGQGLQFLFEYFSETQRNKGNFPGRFSGRQFSNSRSEMNVSTLELGDSALYLCASSLWGGEQFFGPGTRLTVL.

DNA of the CDR3: TGCGCCAGCAGCTCGACAGGCGGGGATTCACCCCTCCACTTT. It is translated as CASSSTGGDSPLHF. The chain has TRBV5-1 and TRBJ1-6; D may be TRBD1 (6 bases). V lost 3 bases and J 8 bases, leaving 12 bases between the germline ends. Germline V CDR1 and CDR2: SGHRS, YFSETQ. The CDR3 runs to 14 residues.

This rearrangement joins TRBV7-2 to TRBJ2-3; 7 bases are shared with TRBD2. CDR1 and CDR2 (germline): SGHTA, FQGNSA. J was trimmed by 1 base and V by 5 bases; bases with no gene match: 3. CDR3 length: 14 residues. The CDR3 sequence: CASSMAGGTDTQYF. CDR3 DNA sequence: TGTGCCAGCAGCATGGCGGGAGGCACAGATACGCAGTATTTT.

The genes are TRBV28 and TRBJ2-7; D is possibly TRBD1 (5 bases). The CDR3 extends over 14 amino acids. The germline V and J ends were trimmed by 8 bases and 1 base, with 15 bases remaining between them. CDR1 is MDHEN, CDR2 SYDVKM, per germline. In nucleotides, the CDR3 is TGTGCCAGCTCCAAAGCCGACAGATCCTACGAGCAGTACTTC. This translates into CASSKADRSYEQYF.

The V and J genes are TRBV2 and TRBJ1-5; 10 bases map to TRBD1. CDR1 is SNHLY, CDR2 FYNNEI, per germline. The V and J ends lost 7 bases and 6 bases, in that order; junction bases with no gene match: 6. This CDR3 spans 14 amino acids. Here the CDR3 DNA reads TGTGCCAGCAAGGGGGACAGGGGATTTCAGCCCCAGCATTTT. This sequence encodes CASKGDRGFQPQHF.

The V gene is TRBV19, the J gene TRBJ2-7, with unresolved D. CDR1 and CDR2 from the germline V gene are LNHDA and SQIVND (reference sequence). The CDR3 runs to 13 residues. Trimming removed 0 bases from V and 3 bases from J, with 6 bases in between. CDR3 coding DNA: TGTGCCAGTAGTATAGACATTGGCTACGAGCAGTACTTC. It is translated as CASSIDIGYEQYF.

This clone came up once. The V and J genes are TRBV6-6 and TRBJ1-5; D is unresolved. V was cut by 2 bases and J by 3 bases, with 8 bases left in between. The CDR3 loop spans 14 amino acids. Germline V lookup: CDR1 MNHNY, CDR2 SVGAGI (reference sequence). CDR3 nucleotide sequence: TGTGCCAGCAGTTACGCGCACACCAATCAGCCCCAGCATTTT. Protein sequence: CASSYAHTNQPQHF.

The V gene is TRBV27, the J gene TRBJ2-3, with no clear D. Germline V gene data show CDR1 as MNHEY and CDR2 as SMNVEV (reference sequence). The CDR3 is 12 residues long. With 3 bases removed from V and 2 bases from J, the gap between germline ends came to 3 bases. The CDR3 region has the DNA TGTGCCAGCAGTTTCTACACAGATACGCAGTATTTT. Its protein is CASSFYTDTQYF.

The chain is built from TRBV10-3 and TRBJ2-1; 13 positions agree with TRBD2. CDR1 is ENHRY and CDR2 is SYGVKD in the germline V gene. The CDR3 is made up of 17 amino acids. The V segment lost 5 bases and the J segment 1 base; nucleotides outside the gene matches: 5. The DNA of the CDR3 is TGTGCCATCAGTCTGGGACTAGCGGGAAGTTCCTACAATGAGCAGTTCTTC. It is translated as CAISLGLAGSSYNEQFF.